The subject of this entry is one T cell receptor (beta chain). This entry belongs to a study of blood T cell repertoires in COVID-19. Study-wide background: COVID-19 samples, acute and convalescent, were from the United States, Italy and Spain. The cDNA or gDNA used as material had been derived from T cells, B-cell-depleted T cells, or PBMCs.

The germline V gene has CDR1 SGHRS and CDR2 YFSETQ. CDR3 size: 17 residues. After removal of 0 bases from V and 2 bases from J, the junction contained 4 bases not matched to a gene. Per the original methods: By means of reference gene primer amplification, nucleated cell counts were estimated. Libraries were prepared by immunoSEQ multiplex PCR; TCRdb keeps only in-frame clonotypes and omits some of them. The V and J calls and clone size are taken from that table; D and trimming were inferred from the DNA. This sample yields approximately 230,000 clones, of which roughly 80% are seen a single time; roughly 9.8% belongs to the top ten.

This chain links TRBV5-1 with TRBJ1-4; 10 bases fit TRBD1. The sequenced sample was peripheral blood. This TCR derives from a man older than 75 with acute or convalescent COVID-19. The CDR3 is CASSLAGTGATNEKLFF. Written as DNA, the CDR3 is TGCGCCAGCAGCTTGGCCGGGACAGGGGCGACTAATGAAAAACTGTTTTTT.